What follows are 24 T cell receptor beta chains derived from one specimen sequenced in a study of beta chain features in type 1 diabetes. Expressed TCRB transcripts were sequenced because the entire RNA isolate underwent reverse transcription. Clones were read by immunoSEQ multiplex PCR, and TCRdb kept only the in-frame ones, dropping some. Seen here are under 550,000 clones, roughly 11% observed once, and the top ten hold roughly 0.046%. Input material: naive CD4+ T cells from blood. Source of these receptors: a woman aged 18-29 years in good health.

CDR3 bases: TGTGCCAGCATCCGTTGGACAGGATCCAACACCGGGGAGCTGTTTTTT. As protein: CASIRWTGSNTGELFF. This chain joins TRBV7-9 and TRBJ2-2, with 7 bases aligning to TRBD1. V lost 7 bases and J lost 2; bases outside the gene matches: 10. The CDR3 runs 16 residues. The germline V gene has CDR1 SEHNR and CDR2 FQNEAQ (reference sequence). The complete variable domain, with remaining parts taken from reference TRBV7-9 and TRBJ2-2, reads DTGVSQNPRHKITKRGQNVTFRCDPISEHNRLYWYRQTLGQGPEFLTYFQNEAQLEKSRLLSDRFSAERPKGSFSTLEIQRTEQGDSAMYLCASIRWTGSNTGELFFGEGSRLTVL.

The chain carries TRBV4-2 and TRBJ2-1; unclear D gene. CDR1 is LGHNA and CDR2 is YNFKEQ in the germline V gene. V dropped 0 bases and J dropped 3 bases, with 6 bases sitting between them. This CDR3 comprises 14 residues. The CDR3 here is CASSQEASYNEQFF. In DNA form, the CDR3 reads TGTGCCAGCAGCCAAGAGGCCAGCTACAATGAGCAGTTCTTC.

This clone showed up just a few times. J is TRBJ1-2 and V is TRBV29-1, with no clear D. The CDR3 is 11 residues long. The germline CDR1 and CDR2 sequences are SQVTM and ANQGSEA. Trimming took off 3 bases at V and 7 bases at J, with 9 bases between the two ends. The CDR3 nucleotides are TGCAGCGTTGATCGGGGAAGTGGCTACACCTTC. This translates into CSVDRGSGYTF.

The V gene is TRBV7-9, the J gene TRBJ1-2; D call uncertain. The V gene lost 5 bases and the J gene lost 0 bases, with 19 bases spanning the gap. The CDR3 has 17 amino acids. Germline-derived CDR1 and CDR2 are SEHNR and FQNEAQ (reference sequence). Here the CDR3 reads CASSPRQLKPTNYGYTF. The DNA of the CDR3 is TGTGCCAGCAGCCCCCGGCAGCTAAAACCAACTAACTATGGCTACACCTTC. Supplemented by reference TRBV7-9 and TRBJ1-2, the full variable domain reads DTGVSQNPRHKITKRGQNVTFRCDPISEHNRLYWYRQTLGQGPEFLTYFQNEAQLEKSRLLSDRFSAERPKGSFSTLEIQRTEQGDSAMYLCASSPRQLKPTNYGYTFGSGTRLTVV.

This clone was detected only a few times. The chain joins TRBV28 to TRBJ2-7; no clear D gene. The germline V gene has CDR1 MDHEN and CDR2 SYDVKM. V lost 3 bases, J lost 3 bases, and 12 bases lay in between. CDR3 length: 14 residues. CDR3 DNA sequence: TGTGCCAGCAGTTTCAGATTAGTTGGCTACGAGCAGTACGTC. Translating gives CASSFRLVGYEQYV.

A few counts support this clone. CDR3 protein: CASSPPTGTHTNEKLFF. The CDR3 DNA follows: TGCGCCAGCAGTCCCCCGACAGGGACCCACACTAATGAAAAACTGTTTTTT. The V gene is TRBV23-1, the J gene TRBJ1-4, with 7 bases identical to TRBD1. TRBV23-1 qualifies as an ORF whose function is uncertain. This CDR3 has 17 amino acids. The J segment lost 2 bases and the V segment lost 4 bases, leaving 10 bases of the junction unmatched.

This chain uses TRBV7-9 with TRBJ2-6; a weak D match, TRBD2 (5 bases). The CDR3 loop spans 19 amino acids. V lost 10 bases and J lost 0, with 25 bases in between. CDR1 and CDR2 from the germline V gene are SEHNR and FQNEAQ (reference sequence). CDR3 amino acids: CAIPRPTDLRISGANVLTF. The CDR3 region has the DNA TGTGCCATTCCGCGACCCACGGACTTACGGATCTCTGGGGCCAACGTCCTGACTTTC. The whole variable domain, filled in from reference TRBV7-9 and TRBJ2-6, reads DTGVSQNPRHKITKRGQNVTFRCDPISEHNRLYWYRQTLGQGPEFLTYFQNEAQLEKSRLLSDRFSAERPKGSFSTLEIQRTEQGDSAMYLCAIPRPTDLRISGANVLTFGAGSRLTVL.

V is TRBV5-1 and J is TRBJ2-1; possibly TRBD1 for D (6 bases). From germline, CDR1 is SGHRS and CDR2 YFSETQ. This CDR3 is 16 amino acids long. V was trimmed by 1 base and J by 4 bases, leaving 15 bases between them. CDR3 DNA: TGCGCCAGCAGCTTGATCTTGGGGGCGCAATACAATGAGCAGTTCTTC. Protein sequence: CASSLILGAQYNEQFF. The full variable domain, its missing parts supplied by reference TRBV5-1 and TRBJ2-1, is KAGVTQTPRYLIKTRGQQVTLSCSPISGHRSVSWYQQTPGQGLQFLFEYFSETQRNKGNFPGRFSGRQFSNSRSEMNVSTLELGDSALYLCASSLILGAQYNEQFFGPGTRLTVL.

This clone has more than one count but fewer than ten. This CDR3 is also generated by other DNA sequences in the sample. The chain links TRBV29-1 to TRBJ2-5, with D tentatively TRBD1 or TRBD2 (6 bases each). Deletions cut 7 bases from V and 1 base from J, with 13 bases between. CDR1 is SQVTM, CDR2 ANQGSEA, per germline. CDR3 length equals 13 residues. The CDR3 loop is CSGLKGGQETQYF. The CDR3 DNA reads TGCAGCGGGCTCAAGGGGGGCCAAGAGACCCAGTACTTC.

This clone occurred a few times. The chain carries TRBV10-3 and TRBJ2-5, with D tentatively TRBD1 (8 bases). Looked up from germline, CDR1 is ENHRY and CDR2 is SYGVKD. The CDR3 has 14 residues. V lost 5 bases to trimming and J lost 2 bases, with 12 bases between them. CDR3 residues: CAISHRGGQETQYF. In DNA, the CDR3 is TGTGCCATCAGTCACAGGGGGGGTCAAGAGACCCAGTACTTC.

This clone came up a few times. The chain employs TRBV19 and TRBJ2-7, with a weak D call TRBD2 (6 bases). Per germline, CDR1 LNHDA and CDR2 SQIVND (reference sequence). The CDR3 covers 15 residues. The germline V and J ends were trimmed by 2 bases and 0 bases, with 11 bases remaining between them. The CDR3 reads CASSILGGSSYEQYF. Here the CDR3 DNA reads TGTGCCAGTAGTATACTGGGGGGAAGCTCCTACGAGCAGTACTTC. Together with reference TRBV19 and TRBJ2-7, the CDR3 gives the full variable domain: DGGITQSPKYLFRKEGQNVTLSCEQNLNHDAMYWYRQDPGQGLRLIYYSQIVNDFQKGDIAEGYSVSREKKESFPLTVTSAQKNPTAFYLCASSILGGSSYEQYFGPGTRLTVT.

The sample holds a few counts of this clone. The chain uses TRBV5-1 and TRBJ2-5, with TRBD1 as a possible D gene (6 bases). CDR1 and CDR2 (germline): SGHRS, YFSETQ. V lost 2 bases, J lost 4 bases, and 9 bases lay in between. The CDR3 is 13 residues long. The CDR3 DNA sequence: TGCGCCAGCAGCTTTGGACAGCGAGAGACCCAGTACTTC. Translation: CASSFGQRETQYF.

The CDR3 region is CAWTATDRGYSYEQYF. The CDR3 nucleotides are TGTGCCTGGACCGCTACTGACAGGGGATATTCCTACGAGCAGTACTTC. This chain links TRBV30 with TRBJ2-7; the match to TRBD1 covers 8 bases. The CDR3 loop spans 16 amino acids. In germline, CDR1 is GTSNPN, CDR2 SVGIG (reference sequence). V lost 4 bases, J lost 1 base, and 12 bases stayed unmatched.

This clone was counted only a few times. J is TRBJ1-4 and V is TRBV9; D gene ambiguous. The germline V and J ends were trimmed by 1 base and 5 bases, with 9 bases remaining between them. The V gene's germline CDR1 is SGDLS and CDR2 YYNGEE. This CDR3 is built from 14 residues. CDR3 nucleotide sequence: TGTGCCAGCAGCGTACACTGGATGAATGAAAAACTGTTTTTT. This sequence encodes CASSVHWMNEKLFF.

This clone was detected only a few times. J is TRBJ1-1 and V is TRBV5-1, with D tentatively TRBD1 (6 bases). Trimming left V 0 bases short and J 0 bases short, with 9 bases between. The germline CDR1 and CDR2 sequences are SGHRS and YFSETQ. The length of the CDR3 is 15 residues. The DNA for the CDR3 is TGCGCCAGCAGCTTGGCAGGACAGTTGAACACTGAAGCTTTCTTT. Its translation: CASSLAGQLNTEAFF.

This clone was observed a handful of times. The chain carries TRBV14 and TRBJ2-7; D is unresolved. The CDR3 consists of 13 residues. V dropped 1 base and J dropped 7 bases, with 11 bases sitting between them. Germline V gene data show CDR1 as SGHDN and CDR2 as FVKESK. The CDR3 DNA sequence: TGTGCCAGCAGCCAAGTGTTCCCTAGTGAGCAGTACTTC. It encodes CASSQVFPSEQYF. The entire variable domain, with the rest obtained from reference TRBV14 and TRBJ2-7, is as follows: EAGVTQFPSHSVIEKGQTVTLRCDPISGHDNLYWYRRVMGKEIKFLLHFVKESKQDESGMPNNRFLAERTGGTYSTLKVQPAELEDSGVYFCASSQVFPSEQYFGPGTRLTVT.

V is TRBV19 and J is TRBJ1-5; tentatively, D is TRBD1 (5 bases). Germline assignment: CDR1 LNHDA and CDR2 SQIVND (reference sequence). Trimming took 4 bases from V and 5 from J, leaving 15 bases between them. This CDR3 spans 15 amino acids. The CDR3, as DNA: TGTGCCAGTAGTACCCCGGGCGGGGCGCATCAGCCCCAGCATTTT. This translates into CASSTPGGAHQPQHF.

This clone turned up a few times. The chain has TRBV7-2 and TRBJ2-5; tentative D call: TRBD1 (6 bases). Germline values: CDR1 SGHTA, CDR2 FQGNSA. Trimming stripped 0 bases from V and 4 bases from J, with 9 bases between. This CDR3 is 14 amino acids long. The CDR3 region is CASSLALRGETQYF. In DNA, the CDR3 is TGTGCCAGCAGCTTAGCTCTCAGGGGAGAGACCCAGTACTTC.

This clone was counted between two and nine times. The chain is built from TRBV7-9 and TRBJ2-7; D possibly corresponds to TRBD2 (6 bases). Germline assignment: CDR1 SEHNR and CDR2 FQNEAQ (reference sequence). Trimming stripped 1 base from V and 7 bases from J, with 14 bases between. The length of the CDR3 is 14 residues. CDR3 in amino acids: CASSLGGTAGEQYF. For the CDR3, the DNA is TGTGCCAGCAGCTTAGGGGGGACTGCCGGAGAGCAGTACTTC.

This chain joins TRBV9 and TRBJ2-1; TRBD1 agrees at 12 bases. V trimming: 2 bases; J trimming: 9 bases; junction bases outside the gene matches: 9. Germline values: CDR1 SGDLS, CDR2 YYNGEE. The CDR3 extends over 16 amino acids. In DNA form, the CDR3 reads TGTGCCAGCAGCGTCTTTTCGGGACAGGGGGCGGGTGAGCAGTTCTTC. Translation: CASSVFSGQGAGEQFF. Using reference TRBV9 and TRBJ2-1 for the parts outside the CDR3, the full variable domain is DSGVTQTPKHLITATGQRVTLRCSPRSGDLSVYWYQQSLDQGLQFLIQYYNGEERAKGNILERFSAQQFPDLHSELNLSSLELGDSALYFCASSVFSGQGAGEQFFGPGTRLTVL.

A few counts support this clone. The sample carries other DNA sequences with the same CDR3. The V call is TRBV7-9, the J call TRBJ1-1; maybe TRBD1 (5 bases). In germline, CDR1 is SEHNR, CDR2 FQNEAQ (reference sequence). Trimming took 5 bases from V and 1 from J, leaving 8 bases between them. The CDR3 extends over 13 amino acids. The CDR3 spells CASSPGPNTEAFF. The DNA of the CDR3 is TGTGCCAGCAGCCCGGGACCGAACACTGAAGCTTTCTTT.

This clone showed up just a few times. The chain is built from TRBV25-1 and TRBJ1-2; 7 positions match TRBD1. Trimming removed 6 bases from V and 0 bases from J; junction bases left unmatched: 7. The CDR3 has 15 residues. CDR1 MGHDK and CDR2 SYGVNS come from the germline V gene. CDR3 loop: CASSSTGDANYGYTF. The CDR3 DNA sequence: TGTGCCAGCAGCTCTACAGGGGACGCTAACTATGGCTACACCTTC.

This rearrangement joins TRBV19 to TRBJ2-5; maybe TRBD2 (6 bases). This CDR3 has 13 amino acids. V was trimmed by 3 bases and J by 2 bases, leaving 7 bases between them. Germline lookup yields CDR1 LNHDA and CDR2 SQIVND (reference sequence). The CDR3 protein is CASSIGLQETQYF. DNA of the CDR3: TGTGCCAGTAGTATCGGACTACAAGAGACCCAGTACTTC. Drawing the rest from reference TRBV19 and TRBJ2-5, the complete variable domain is DGGITQSPKYLFRKEGQNVTLSCEQNLNHDAMYWYRQDPGQGLRLIYYSQIVNDFQKGDIAEGYSVSREKKESFPLTVTSAQKNPTAFYLCASSIGLQETQYFGPGTRLLVL.

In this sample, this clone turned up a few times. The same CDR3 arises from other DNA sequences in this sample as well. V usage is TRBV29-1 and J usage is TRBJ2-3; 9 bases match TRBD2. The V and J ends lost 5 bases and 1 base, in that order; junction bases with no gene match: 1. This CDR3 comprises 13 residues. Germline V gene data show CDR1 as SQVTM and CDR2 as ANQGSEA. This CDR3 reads CSVLAGGTDTQYF. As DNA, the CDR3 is TGCAGCGTTTTAGCGGGAGGCACAGATACGCAGTATTTT.